Detailed here is one TCR beta chain. The antigen is undetermined. This sample stems from a study of a mutant IDH1 vaccine in newly diagnosed glioma. Method: immunoSEQ multiplex PCR; TCRdb's copy keeps in-frame clones and lacks some. Counted here are 70,000 to 95,000 clones, 85% occurring once; the ten biggest clones make up over 0.7%. Time point given: week 23, last vaccination. All doses held 300 ug of mutant IDH1 20-mer peptide, with topical imiquimod. The CDR3 is 14 residues long. Trimming cost V 10 bases and J 5 bases; bases outside gene matches: 12. The germline V gene has CDR1 LNHDA and CDR2 SQIVND (reference sequence).

The TCR sequence derives from a woman aged 50 to 60 with glioma. The rearrangement uses TRBV19 and TRBJ2-5; 8 bases fit TRBD2. Sequencing used PBMCs, obtained from a glioma patient whose treatment included an IDH1 peptide vaccine. CDR3 region: CATSVAGFYETQYF. CDR3 coding DNA: TGTGCCACATCAGTAGCGGGATTTTACGAGACCCAGTACTTC.